This T cell receptor beta chain was obtained from a study of blood T cell repertoires in COVID-19. CDR1 and CDR2 (germline): GTSNPN, SVGIG (reference sequence). This CDR3 region has 15 residues. J was trimmed by 8 bases and V by 0 bases; bases with no gene match: 5. A PCR-confirmed or clinician-diagnosed COVID-19 case had contacted exposed participants within 2 weeks of entry. Sequencing was performed with immunoSEQ multiplex PCR; in TCRdb, only in-frame clones are kept and a portion is missing. Among 270,000 or so clones, roughly 85% were seen once, and the ten largest hold approximately 6.6%. The sequence was obtained from a woman in her 50s who had been exposed to COVID-19. V and J are TRBV30 and TRBJ1-6, with TRBD1 matching over 9 bases. Sequencing used PBMCs or T cells enriched from blood (not recorded which). The CDR3 reads CAWSVVGQGDSPLHF. The DNA for the CDR3 is TGTGCCTGGAGTGTCGTGGGACAGGGTGATTCACCCCTCCACTTT.